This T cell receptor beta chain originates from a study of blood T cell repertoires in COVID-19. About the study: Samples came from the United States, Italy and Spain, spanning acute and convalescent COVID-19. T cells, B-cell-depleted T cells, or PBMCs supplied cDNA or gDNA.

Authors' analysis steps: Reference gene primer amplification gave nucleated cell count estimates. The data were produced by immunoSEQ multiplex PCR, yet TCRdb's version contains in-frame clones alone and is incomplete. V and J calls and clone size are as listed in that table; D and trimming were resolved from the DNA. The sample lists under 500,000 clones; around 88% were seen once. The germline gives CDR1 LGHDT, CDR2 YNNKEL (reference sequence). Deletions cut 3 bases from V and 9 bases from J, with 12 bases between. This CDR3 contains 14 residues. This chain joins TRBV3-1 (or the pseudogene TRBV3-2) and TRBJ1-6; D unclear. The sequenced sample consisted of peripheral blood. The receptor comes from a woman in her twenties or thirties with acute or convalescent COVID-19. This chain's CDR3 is CASSHKHPASPLHF. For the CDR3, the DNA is TGTGCCAGCAGCCATAAACACCCCGCTTCACCCCTCCACTTT.